This T cell receptor beta chain was obtained from a study of T cells in Graves' hyperthyroidism and ophthalmopathy. Overall study results and limits: Ophthalmopathy was told apart from stable hyperthyroidism by a 13 V-J model.

There were TCR beta CDR3 regions amplified from RNA transcripts. With the HTBI primer set, the TCR CDR3 went through a first round of RT-PCR. In TCRdb, the multiplex PCR reads were re-called with MiXCR into one record per CDR3 protein. The sample lists under 300,000 distinct CDR3 sequences; 25% to 30% were seen once. The table lists this clonotype with a few counts. Its matching antigen is unknown. Germline V lookup: CDR1 SGHTA, CDR2 FQGNSA. The V end was cut by 1 base, the J end by 4 bases, with 13 bases between. The CDR3 contains 15 residues. The chain employs TRBV7-2 and TRBJ1-2, with D unresolved. Sample: blood. This TCR derives from a man aged 35-49 years with Graves' hyperthyroidism that later progressed to Graves' ophthalmopathy. CDR3 region: CASSLGLSGGYGYTF. CDR3 sequence (DNA): TGTGCCAGCAGCTTAGGGTTGTCAGGTGGCTATGGCTACACCTTC.